The T cell receptor beta chain under discussion was sequenced for a study of T cells expressing NK-cell markers. TCRdb re-called the 5' RACE reads and catalogs CDR3 proteins one per entry, DNA excluded. Its table records roughly 350,000 distinct CDR3 sequences. Points from the study as a whole: These clonotypes additionally ranked first within the CD3+CD56-NKG2C+ fraction of several donors.

The CDR3 contains 13 residues. Germline V gene sequence: CDR1 SQVTM, CDR2 ANQGSEA. With respect to this clonotype: Its antigen is not known.

The TCR was taken from a man aged 18-70 years in good health. The V call is TRBV29-1, the J call TRBJ2-3; the TRBD1 assignment by TCRdb is unverifiable without DNA. Sequencing was done on a sample of blood T cells: a sorted CD56 or NKG2C T cell subset, CD4+ or CD8+ T cells, or bulk PBMC T cells (not recorded which). The CDR3 sequence is CSTGGVGTDTQYF.